Listed here is a single TCR beta chain. Construction of the TCRbeta library involved unique molecular identifiers. TCRdb re-called the PCR reads with MiXCR, one entry per CDR3 protein. The sample shows 500,000 to 600,000 distinct CDR3 sequences, approximately 20% of them seen only once. The data originate from a study of T-cell reconstitution after alpha-beta-depleted transplantation in children. Germline V gives CDR1 GTSNPN, CDR2 SVGIG (reference sequence). There are 12 residues in the CDR3. The V end lost 0 bases, the J end lost 4 bases, and 5 bases lay between the germline ends. The clonotype originates from a human donor who donated a stem cell graft to a child with acute lymphoblastic leukemia. The material sequenced was PBMCs from the stem cell graft donor, taken from the stem cell graft. The chain combines TRBV30 with TRBJ2-3; D gene uncertain. Here the CDR3 DNA reads TGTGCCTGGAGTGTACGGCCAGATACGCAGTATTTT. As protein: CAWSVRPDTQYF.